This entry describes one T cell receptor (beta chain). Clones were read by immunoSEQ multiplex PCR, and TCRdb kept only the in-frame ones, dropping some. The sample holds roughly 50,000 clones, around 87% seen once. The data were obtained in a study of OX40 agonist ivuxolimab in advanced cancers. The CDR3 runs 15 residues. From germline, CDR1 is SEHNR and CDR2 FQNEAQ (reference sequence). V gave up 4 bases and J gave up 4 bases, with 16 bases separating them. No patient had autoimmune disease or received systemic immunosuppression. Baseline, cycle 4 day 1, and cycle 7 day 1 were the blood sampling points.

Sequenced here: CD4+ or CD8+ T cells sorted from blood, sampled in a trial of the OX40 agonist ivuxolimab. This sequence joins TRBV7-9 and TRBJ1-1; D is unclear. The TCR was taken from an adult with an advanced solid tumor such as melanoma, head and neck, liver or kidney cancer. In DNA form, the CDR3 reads TGTGCCAGCAGCTCCCCTAAGGGCCGGACCACTGAAGCTTTCTTT. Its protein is CASSSPKGRTTEAFF.